These 16 T cell receptor beta chains came from one sample sequenced in a study of graft-versus-host responses after intestinal transplantation. Sequencing used immunoSEQ multiplex PCR; TCRdb keeps in-frame clones, though not all of them. The table lists 93,000 or so clones, over 85% of them singletons. These receptors have no known antigen. This specimen was unstimulated CD8+ T cells sorted from spleen or lymph node cells, taken before intestinal transplant. The receptors come from a human donor who received an intestinal transplant.

On this clone: An end of the junction differs from the germline gene, which may be a read error. This chain uses TRBV20-1 with TRBJ2-5; no clear D. The germline CDR1 and CDR2 sequences are DFQATT and SNEGSKA (reference sequence). CDR3 size: 10 residues. CDR3 in DNA: TGCAGTGCGAGAGATGGGACCCAGTACTTC. The encoded protein is CSARDGTQYF.

The rearrangement joins TRBV4-1 to TRBJ1-5; TRBD1 is a possible D gene (5 bases). CDR1 and CDR2 (germline): MGHRA, YSYEKL. There are 16 residues in the CDR3. Trimming took 0 bases from V and 7 from J, leaving 16 bases between them. CDR3 bases: TGCGCCAGCAGCCAAGATCCGGGACCCCTCGGGCAGCCCCAGCATTTT. Its protein is CASSQDPGPLGQPQHF.

This clone was counted once. This rearrangement joins TRBV6-1 to TRBJ2-7; D is possibly TRBD1 (6 bases). CDR1 is MNHNS, CDR2 SASEGT, per germline. The CDR3 length is 12 residues. The V end lost 5 bases, the J end lost 6 bases, and 11 bases lay between the germline ends. CDR3 protein: CASSSSGAEQYF. The CDR3 DNA follows: TGTGCCAGCAGTTCCTCAGGGGCCGAGCAGTACTTC.

This clone was picked up a small number of times. The gene calls are TRBV7-9 and TRBJ1-2; 7 bases are shared with TRBD1. The CDR3 contains 15 residues. Germline V gene data show CDR1 as SEHNR and CDR2 as FQNEAQ (reference sequence). Trimming took 5 bases from V and 3 from J; bases not matched to a gene: 9. This CDR3 is CASSARTGTYYGYTF. The DNA for the CDR3 is TGTGCCAGCAGCGCGAGGACAGGAACCTACTATGGCTACACCTTC.

The chain employs TRBV29-1 and TRBJ2-2, with D uncertain. The ends were cut back, 6 bases at V and 2 bases at J, with 1 base in the middle. The CDR3 consists of 10 residues. Germline V gives CDR1 SQVTM, CDR2 ANQGSEA. The DNA of the CDR3 is TGCAGCGTAAACACCGGGGAGCTGTTTTTT. Its translation: CSVNTGELFF.

The rearrangement uses TRBV7-8 and TRBJ1-4; D call uncertain. Trimming removed 1 base from V and 5 bases from J, with 11 bases in between. CDR1 and CDR2 (germline): SGHVS, FQNEAQ. CDR3 length: 15 residues. The CDR3 protein is CASSLDWADNEKLFF. The CDR3 DNA sequence: TGTGCCAGCAGCTTAGATTGGGCCGACAATGAAAAACTGTTTTTT. The entire variable domain, with the rest obtained from reference TRBV7-8 and TRBJ1-4, is as follows: GAGVSQSPRYKVAKRGQDVALRCDPISGHVSLFWYQQALGQGPEFLTYFQNEAQLDKSGLPSDRFFAERPEGSVSTLKIQRTQQEDSAVYLCASSLDWADNEKLFFGSGTQLSVL.

The chain has TRBV27 and TRBJ2-7; 8 positions agree with TRBD2. The J segment lost 4 bases and the V segment lost 2 bases, leaving 1 base of the junction unmatched. Germline V CDR1 and CDR2: MNHEY, SMNVEV (reference sequence). This CDR3 spans 13 amino acids. This chain's CDR3 is CASSLAGGYEQYF. In nucleotides, the CDR3 is TGTGCCAGCAGTTTAGCGGGGGGATACGAGCAGTACTTC.

The gene calls are TRBV11-3 and TRBJ2-2, with D possibly TRBD2 on 5 matching bases. Germline assignment: CDR1 SGHNT and CDR2 YENEEA. Trimming removed 5 bases at V and 5 bases at J, with 15 bases between. This CDR3 region has 15 residues. The CDR3 sequence is CASSPRTGNTGELFF. The CDR3 nucleotides are TGTGCCAGCAGCCCCCGGACTGGTAATACCGGGGAGCTGTTTTTT. The full variable domain, rest sourced from reference TRBV11-3 and TRBJ2-2, is EAGVVQSPRYKIIEKKQPVAFWCNPISGHNTLYWYLQNLGQGPELLIRYENEEAVDDSQLPKDRFSAERLKGVDSTLKIQPAELGDSAVYLCASSPRTGNTGELFFGEGSRLTVL.

The V gene is TRBV27, the J gene TRBJ2-1, with D perhaps matching TRBD1 (5 bases). The CDR3 has 14 residues. V shed 6 bases and J shed 5 bases, with 14 bases lying between them. Per germline, CDR1 MNHEY and CDR2 SMNVEV (reference sequence). The CDR3 DNA is TGTGCCAGCAGGTTTGGAGCAGGGAACAATGAGCAGTTCTTC. Residues: CASRFGAGNNEQFF.

The count of this clone is one. This rearrangement joins TRBV2 to TRBJ2-1, with 10 bases fitting TRBD2. This CDR3 comprises 15 residues. The V gene end was trimmed by 6 bases and the J gene end by 5 bases; junction bases not matched to a gene: 7. In germline, CDR1 is SNHLY, CDR2 FYNNEI. The CDR3 reads CASSVLAGNDNEQFF. The CDR3 DNA follows: TGTGCCAGCAGCGTACTAGCGGGGAACGACAATGAGCAGTTCTTC.

The chain combines TRBV27 with TRBJ2-7, with 13 bases that match TRBD2. The V and J ends lost 5 bases and 6 bases, in that order; junction bases with no gene match: 4. The CDR3 runs 14 residues. In germline, CDR1 is MNHEY, CDR2 SMNVEV (reference sequence). CDR3 sequence: CASSPGLAGTEQYF. The CDR3 DNA reads TGTGCCAGCAGTCCGGGACTAGCGGGGACCGAGCAGTACTTC.

The rearrangement uses TRBV11-2 and TRBJ2-5; 9 bases line up with TRBD2. Germline values: CDR1 SGHAT, CDR2 FQNNGV. CDR3 length equals 16 residues. Trimming removed 0 bases from V and 2 bases from J; junction bases left unmatched: 4. The CDR3 coding sequence is TGTGCCAGCAGCTTAGATCCGGCGGGGGGGCAAGAGACCCAGTACTTC. Translating gives CASSLDPAGGQETQYF. Using reference TRBV11-2 and TRBJ2-5 for the parts outside the CDR3, the full variable domain is EAGVAQSPRYKIIEKRQSVAFWCNPISGHATLYWYQQILGQGPKLLIQFQNNGVVDDSQLPKDRFSAERLKGVDSTLKIQPAKLEDSAVYLCASSLDPAGGQETQYFGPGTRLLVL.

The rearrangement uses TRBV13 and TRBJ2-1; unclear D gene. In germline, CDR1 is PRHDT, CDR2 FYEKMQ (reference sequence). V was clipped by 4 bases and J by 7 bases, with 8 bases between them. The CDR3 length is 12 residues. The CDR3 sequence: CASSSRVNEQFF. The CDR3 nucleotides read TGTGCCAGCAGCTCAAGGGTGAATGAGCAGTTCTTC.

The chain joins TRBV15 to TRBJ1-1; the D is unclear. The V end lost 5 bases, the J end lost 0 bases, and 13 bases lay between the germline ends. This CDR3 is 15 amino acids long. Germline loops: CDR1 LNHNV, CDR2 YYDKDF (reference sequence). The CDR3 DNA reads TGTGCCACCAGCTACAGTGTGACCCTGAACACTGAAGCTTTCTTT. It translates to CATSYSVTLNTEAFF.

The chain carries TRBV4-1 and TRBJ2-1, with 9 bases lining up with TRBD2. This CDR3 has 15 residues. From germline, CDR1 is MGHRA and CDR2 YSYEKL. The trim removed 4 bases at V and 4 bases at J, leaving 5 bases unmatched. In DNA form, the CDR3 reads TGCGCCAGCAGCCCCCAGCGGGGGGATTACAATGAGCAGTTCTTC. Protein product: CASSPQRGDYNEQFF.

This chain connects TRBV5-4 to TRBJ1-1, with D maybe TRBD1 (6 bases). CDR3 length: 13 residues. Germline V gene data show CDR1 as SGHNT and CDR2 as YYREEE (reference sequence). Between the trimmed V and J ends, which lost 1 base and 7 bases, there was a span of 11 bases. CDR3 loop: CASSLQQGDEAFF. CDR3 nucleotide sequence: TGTGCCAGCAGCTTGCAACAGGGAGATGAAGCTTTCTTT.